A selection of T cell receptor beta chains follows, all from one sample in a study of response to subunit inactivated influenza vaccine. One entry per CDR3 protein results from TCRdb running MiXCR on the RT-PCR reads. The sample has roughly 290,000 distinct CDR3 sequences, less than 25% seen once. This specimen consisted of PBMCs from blood, obtained 21 months after vaccination. The receptors originated from a man aged 50-75 years who received an inactivated influenza vaccine. CDR3s include the opening cysteine and the closing phenylalanine or tryptophan. The D gene is left open where the match is weak. Clone size is given for some rows only: seen once, a few or many times, or a class if the clone is expanded.

abundance,j_gene,d_gene,v_gene,CDR3aa,CDR3nt
many,TRBJ1-1,-,TRBV7-9,CASSLENSGTGGAFF,TGTGCCAGCAGCTTAGAAAACTCCGGGACTGGTGGAGCTTTCTTT
few,TRBJ1-1,TRBD1,TRBV29-1,CSLLNPGQETTEAFF,TGCAGCTTACTCAACCCGGGACAGGAGACAACTGAAGCTTTCTTT
few,TRBJ2-7,-,TRBV7-8,CASSFWGSDEQYF,TGTGCCAGCAGCTTCTGGGGGAGCGACGAGCAGTACTTC
-,TRBJ2-1,-,TRBV5-1,CASSLGGVYNEQFF,TGCGCCAGCAGCTTAGGAGGGGTCTACAATGAGCAGTTCTTC
few,TRBJ2-3,-,TRBV6-2/TRBV6-3,CASSYRRGTDTQYF,TGTGCCAGCAGTTACAGGAGGGGCACAGATACGCAGTATTTT
-,TRBJ2-7,-,TRBV11-2,CASSLVQYEQYF,TGTGCCAGCAGCTTAGTCCAGTACGAGCAGTACTTC
many,TRBJ2-1,TRBD2,TRBV7-2,CASSPFAGAEQFF,TGTGCCAGCAGCCCCTTCGCGGGAGCCGAGCAGTTCTTC
many,TRBJ1-1,-,TRBV25-1,CASSMYGTEAFF,TGTGCCAGCAGTATGTACGGTACTGAAGCTTTCTTT
-,TRBJ2-5,-,TRBV20-1,CSAGAVETQYF,TGCAGTGCAGGAGCGGTGGAGACCCAGTACTTC
-,TRBJ1-6,TRBD1,TRBV5-5,CASSSMTGGNSPLHF,TGTGCCAGCAGCTCAATGACAGGGGGTAATTCACCCCTCCACTTT
once,TRBJ2-5,TRBD2,TRBV4-1,CASSRLAAETQYF,TGCGCCAGCAGCCGACTAGCAGCAGAGACCCAGTACTTC
few,TRBJ1-5,-,TRBV10-2,CASSEKRITFKDNNQPQHF,TGCGCCAGCAGTGAGAAGAGGATCACCTTTAAGGATAACAATCAGCCCCAGCATTTT
-,TRBJ1-1,TRBD1,TRBV25-1,CASKKGVGQEGENTEAFF,TGTGCCAGCAAAAAAGGCGTCGGACAGGAGGGGGAGAACACTGAAGCTTTCTTT
many,TRBJ1-6,-,TRBV4-1,CASSQEERMHYSPLHF,TGCGCCAGCAGCCAAGAAGAACGGATGCATTATTCACCCCTCCACTTT
many,TRBJ1-1,-,TRBV28,CASSLGHRNTEAFF,TGTGCCAGCAGTTTAGGGCACAGGAACACTGAAGCTTTCTTT
few,TRBJ2-1,TRBD1,TRBV12-3/TRBV12-4,CASTYKGQNPPFPYNEQFF,TGTGCCAGCACCTACAAGGGACAGAATCCCCCGTTTCCCTACAATGAGCAGTTCTTC
-,TRBJ2-1,TRBD1,TRBV29-1,CSVWDSSGNEQFF,TGCAGCGTTTGGGACAGCTCGGGGAATGAGCAGTTCTTC
-,TRBJ2-2,TRBD2,TRBV18,CASSPRGGGLAGGRTGELFF,TGTGCCAGCTCACCACGCGGCGGAGGACTAGCGGGAGGTCGAACCGGGGAGCTGTTTTTT
few,TRBJ1-1,TRBD1,TRBV20-1,CSARNPGTGGVAEAFF,TGCAGTGCTAGGAACCCCGGGACAGGGGGTGTCGCTGAAGCTTTCTTT
-,TRBJ1-1,TRBD1,TRBV30,CAWTGQVNTEAFF,TGTGCCTGGACGGGACAGGTGAACACTGAAGCTTTCTTT
-,TRBJ1-2,TRBD1,TRBV5-1,CASSLGQARANYGYTF,TGCGCCAGCAGCCTAGGACAGGCCCGAGCTAACTATGGCTACACCTTC
few,TRBJ1-1,-,TRBV27,CASSLSSWNTEAFF,TGTGCCAGCAGTTTATCATCATGGAACACTGAAGCTTTCTTT
-,TRBJ1-5,-,TRBV5-5,CASSPGTIPWPQHF,TGTGCCAGCAGCCCCGGGACCATCCCATGGCCCCAGCATTTT
few,TRBJ1-2,-,TRBV5-5,CASSWEQGPGYGYTF,TGTGCCAGCAGCTGGGAACAGGGCCCAGGCTATGGCTACACCTTC
-,TRBJ1-5,TRBD1,TRBV28,CASRQGQGGQRQHF,TGTGCCAGCAGACAGGGACAGGGCGGTCAGCGCCAGCATTTT
few,TRBJ1-5,-,TRBV12-3/TRBV12-4,CASSFAASYSNQPQHF,TGTGCCAGCAGTTTCGCGGCGAGTTATAGCAATCAGCCCCAGCATTTT
many,TRBJ2-7,-,TRBV10-3,CAISESNLGVYEQYF,TGTGCCATCAGTGAGTCGAATTTGGGAGTGTACGAGCAGTACTTC
few,TRBJ1-1,-,TRBV15,CATSPGDMNTEAFF,TGTGCCACCAGCCCCGGAGACATGAACACTGAAGCTTTCTTT
-,TRBJ2-7,-,TRBV7-8,CASSLGLSYEQYF,TGTGCCAGCAGCTTAGGATTATCCTACGAGCAGTACTTC
few,TRBJ1-2,TRBD1,TRBV5-1,CASSLADRGGYTF,TGCGCCAGCAGCTTGGCCGACAGGGGTGGCTACACCTTC
-,TRBJ1-4,TRBD1,TRBV7-9,CASSPDRGRNREKLFF,TGTGCCAGCAGCCCTGACAGGGGGCGTAACCGCGAAAAACTGTTTTTT
-,TRBJ1-2,TRBD1,TRBV6-6,CASSRGGSGYTF,TGTGCCAGCAGTCGAGGGGGCTCCGGCTACACCTTC
many,TRBJ1-1,-,TRBV29-1,CSVEVGATEAFF,TGCAGCGTTGAAGTGGGGGCCACTGAAGCTTTCTTT
-,TRBJ2-7,-,TRBV5-1,CASRDTAYEQYF,TGCGCCAGCCGGGACACAGCCTACGAGCAGTACTTC
few,TRBJ2-6,-,TRBV12-3/TRBV12-4,CASSPLSGANVLTF,TGTGCCAGCAGTCCCTTGTCTGGGGCCAACGTCCTGACTTTC
-,TRBJ1-3,-,TRBV29-1,CSVEDLFGGQGNTIYF,TGCAGCGTTGAAGATCTGTTCGGGGGGCAAGGAAACACCATATATTTT
few,TRBJ1-5,TRBD1,TRBV24-1,CATSGQGANQPQHF,TGTGCCACATCGGGACAGGGGGCGAATCAGCCCCAGCATTTT
-,TRBJ2-7,-,TRBV9,CASSVGSRTFNEQYF,TGTGCCAGCAGCGTAGGGTCCAGGACCTTCAACGAGCAGTACTTC
-,TRBJ1-6,TRBD1,TRBV20-1,CSAGGQGSNSPLHF,TGCAGTGCTGGAGGACAGGGGTCTAATTCACCCCTCCACTTT
-,TRBJ2-2,TRBD2,TRBV5-1,CASSWTSNTGELFF,TGCGCCAGCAGCTGGACTAGCAACACCGGGGAGCTGTTTTTT
few,TRBJ1-2,-,TRBV5-1,CASSPTAGWGYGYTF,TGCGCCAGCAGCCCAACAGCCGGTTGGGGCTATGGCTACACCTTC
many,TRBJ2-7,TRBD1,TRBV5-5,CASSLVATGTLYEQYF,TGTGCCAGCAGCTTGGTGGCGACAGGGACCCTCTACGAGCAGTACTTC
few,TRBJ1-5,-,TRBV20-1,CSAQTGNQPQHF,TGCAGTGCCCAGACGGGGAATCAGCCCCAGCATTTT
many,TRBJ1-2,-,TRBV28,CASKLTQTYGYTF,TGTGCCAGCAAATTAACTCAAACTTATGGCTACACCTTC
-,TRBJ1-5,-,TRBV6-1,CASSEARYYRQPQHF,TGTGCCAGCAGTGAAGCGCGATATTACCGGCAGCCCCAGCATTTT